Presented here are 2 T cell receptor beta chains from one specimen sequenced in a study of Graves' ophthalmopathy and Graves' hyperthyroidism. RNA transcripts were the template, and TCR beta CDR3 regions were amplified from them. First-round RT-PCR used HTBI primers; second-round multiplex PCR followed. TCRdb re-called the multiplex PCR reads with MiXCR, one entry per CDR3 protein. Among 40,000 to 50,000 distinct CDR3 sequences listed, over 40% were seen once. Sequenced input: peripheral blood. Receptors originate from an adult man with Graves' ophthalmopathy.

V gene TRBV5-1 combines with J gene TRBJ2-2; tentatively, D is TRBD1 (6 bases). Deletions cut 2 bases from V and 1 base from J, with 12 bases between. Looked up from germline, CDR1 is SGHRS and CDR2 is YFSETQ. CDR3 length: 16 amino acids. CDR3 sequence reads: CASSLSFRGNTGELFF. CDR3 sequence (DNA): TGCGCCAGCAGCTTAAGTTTCAGGGGGAACACCGGGGAGCTGTTTTTT.

V and J are TRBV5-6 and TRBJ1-1; a weak D match, TRBD1 (5 bases). V was trimmed by 0 bases and J by 0 bases, leaving 6 bases between them. The CDR3 covers 14 residues. Germline CDR1 is SGHDT and CDR2 is YYEEEE. The CDR3 reads CASSLVGVNTEAFF. CDR3 nucleotides: TGTGCCAGCAGCTTGGTGGGGGTGAACACTGAAGCTTTCTTT.